This T cell receptor (beta chain) was identified during a study of OX40 agonist ivuxolimab in advanced cancers. Findings and caveats of the study: Doses of 0.1 to 3.0 mg/kg were accompanied by clonal expansion of CD4+ and CD8+ blood T cells by week 6.

Of note for this clone: The target antigen is unknown.

Measured with immunoSEQ multiplex PCR; TCRdb has only the in-frame clones, and not every one. The table includes under 85,000 clones, roughly 85% detected once. Blood sampling was done at baseline, cycle 4 day 1, and cycle 7 day 1. The germline V gene has CDR1 LGHNA and CDR2 YSLEER. The CDR3 sequence is 14 residues long. Trimming removed 3 bases at V and 4 bases at J, with 11 bases between. The TCR sequence derives from an adult with an advanced solid tumor such as melanoma, head and neck, liver or kidney cancer. The gene calls are TRBV4-3 and TRBJ2-3; D call uncertain. The sample was CD4+ or CD8+ T cells sorted from blood, taken in a trial of the OX40 agonist ivuxolimab. This CDR3 is CASSQMSWADTQYF. CDR3 DNA: TGCGCCAGCAGCCAGATGAGTTGGGCAGATACGCAGTATTTT.